This T cell receptor beta chain was recovered during a study of tumor and adjacent non-tumor tissue in lung cancer. Study-wide results and limits: Tumor repertoires had a smaller top 100 clone share than normal lung. Significantly higher TCR diversity was found in tumor than normal lung.

V lost 6 bases to trimming and J lost 3 bases, with 9 bases between them. Germline V gene sequence: CDR1 SGHAT, CDR2 FQNNGV. The length of the CDR3 is 12 residues. The library came from three nested PCR rounds adapted from ARM-PCR protocols. TCRdb ran MiXCR on the multiplex PCR reads and lists one entry per CDR3 protein. The profile covers approximately 75,000 distinct CDR3 sequences, with around 77% appearing a single time and more than 10% taken by the ten largest. No cell sorting was done before RNA was extracted from the tissue. Chemotherapy-naive patients with new lung cancer underwent thoracic surgery in China, August–late 2014. This clonotype was observed many times. What it binds is not known.

The chain has TRBV11-2 and TRBJ2-7; D not resolved. The sequencing input was lung tumor tissue. This TCR derives from a woman aged 45-65 years with non-small cell lung cancer. The CDR3 coding sequence is TGTGCCAGCAGTTCACAAGGCTACGAGCAGTACTTC. This gives the protein CASSSQGYEQYF.